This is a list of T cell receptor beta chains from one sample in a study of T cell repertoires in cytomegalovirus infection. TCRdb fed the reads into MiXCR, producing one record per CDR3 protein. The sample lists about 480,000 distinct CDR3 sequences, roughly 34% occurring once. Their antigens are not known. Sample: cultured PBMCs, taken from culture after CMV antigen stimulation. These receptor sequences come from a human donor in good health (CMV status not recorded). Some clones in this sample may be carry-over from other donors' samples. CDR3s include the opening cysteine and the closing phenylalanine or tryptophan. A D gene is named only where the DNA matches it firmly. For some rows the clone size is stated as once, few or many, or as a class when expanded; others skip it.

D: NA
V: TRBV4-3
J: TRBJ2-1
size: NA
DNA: TGCGCCAGCAGCCAAGATAGGCGGTACTACAATGAGCAGTTCTTC
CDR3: CASSQDRRYYNEQFF

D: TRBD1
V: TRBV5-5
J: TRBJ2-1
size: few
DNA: TGTGCCAGCAGCGTAACGGGACAGCCAAGATACAATGAGCAGTTCTTC
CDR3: CASSVTGQPRYNEQFF

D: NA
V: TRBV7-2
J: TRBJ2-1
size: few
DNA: TGTGCCAGCAGCTTAGCTGGGGGAGGAGGCTTCCTCAGCTCCTACAATGAGCAGTTCTTC
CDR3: CASSLAGGGGFLSSYNEQFF

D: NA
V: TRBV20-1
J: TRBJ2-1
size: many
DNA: TGCAGTGTTCCTAGGTCCTACAATGAGCAGTTCTTC
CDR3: CSVPRSYNEQFF

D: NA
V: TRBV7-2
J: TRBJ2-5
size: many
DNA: TGTGCCAGCAGCTTAGAAGGCGGGAAAGAGACCCAGTACTTC
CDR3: CASSLEGGKETQYF

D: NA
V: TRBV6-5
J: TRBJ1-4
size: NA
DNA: TGTGCCAGCAGTTACTCCCAGGCTAATGAAAAACTGTTTTTT
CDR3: CASSYSQANEKLFF

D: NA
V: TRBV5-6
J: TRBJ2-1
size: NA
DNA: TGTGCCAGCACACAATTCCGGGCTACTCCGGGCACCTCCTACAATGAGCAGTTCTTC
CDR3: CASTQFRATPGTSYNEQFF

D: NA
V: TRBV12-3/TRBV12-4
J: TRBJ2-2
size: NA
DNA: TGTGCCAGCAGTCGCAAAACTACCACTAGAGACACCGGGGAGCTGTTTTTT
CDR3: CASSRKTTTRDTGELFF

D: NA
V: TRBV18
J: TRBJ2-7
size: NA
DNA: TGTGCCAGCTCACCACCACACCGCGGGACTTCTTCCTACGAGCAGTACTTC
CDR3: CASSPPHRGTSSYEQYF

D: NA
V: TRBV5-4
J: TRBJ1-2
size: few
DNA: TGTGCCAGCCAACCAGAGGCAGGGGTCTATGGCTACACCTTC
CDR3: CASQPEAGVYGYTF

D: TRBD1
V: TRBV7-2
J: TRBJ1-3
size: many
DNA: TGTGCCAGCAGCTTAGTCCCGGGACAGTCCGATCCTGGAAACACCATATATTTT
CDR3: CASSLVPGQSDPGNTIYF

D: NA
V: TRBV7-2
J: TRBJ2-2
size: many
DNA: TGTGCCAGCAGCTGGCGGGACCCAAGGGCCGGGGAGCTGTTTTTT
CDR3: CASSWRDPRAGELFF

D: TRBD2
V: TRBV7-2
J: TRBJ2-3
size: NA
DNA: TGTGCCAGCAGCCACCCCCCCGGCGGGAGAGGCAAAGATACGCAGTATTTT
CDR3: CASSHPPGGRGKDTQYF

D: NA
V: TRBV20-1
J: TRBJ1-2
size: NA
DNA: TGCAGTGCTAGAGTGGGCAGCTCTTATGGCTACACCTTC
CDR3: CSARVGSSYGYTF

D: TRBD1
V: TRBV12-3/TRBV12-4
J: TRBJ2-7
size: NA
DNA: TGTGCCAGCAGTTTAAGTGGGACAGGGCGCTCCTACGAGCAGTACTTC
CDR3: CASSLSGTGRSYEQYF

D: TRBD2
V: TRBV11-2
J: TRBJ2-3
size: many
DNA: TGTGCCAGCAGCTTTGGAAGCGGGAGGGCCAAAGATACGCAGTATTTT
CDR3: CASSFGSGRAKDTQYF

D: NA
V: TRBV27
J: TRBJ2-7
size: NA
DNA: TGTGCCAGCAGGCAGAGTGGGTACCGGGACGAGCAGTACTTC
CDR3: CASRQSGYRDEQYF

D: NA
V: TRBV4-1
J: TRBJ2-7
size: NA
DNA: TGCGCCAGCAGCCAGATCCCCGGACAGAACTACGAGCAGTACTTC
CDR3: CASSQIPGQNYEQYF

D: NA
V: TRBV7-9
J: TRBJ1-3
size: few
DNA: TGTGCCAGCCGGAGTAGCTCTGGAAACACCATATATTTT
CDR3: CASRSSSGNTIYF

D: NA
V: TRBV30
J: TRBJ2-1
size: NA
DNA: TGTGCCTGGAGTATTACGGGAGAGCAGTTCTTC
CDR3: CAWSITGEQFF

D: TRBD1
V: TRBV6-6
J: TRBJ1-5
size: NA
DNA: TGTGCCAGCACCACGGACAGGGGTCCGTTCGCCCAGCCCCAGCATTTT
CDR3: CASTTDRGPFAQPQHF

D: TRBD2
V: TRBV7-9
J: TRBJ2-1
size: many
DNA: TGTGCCAGCAGATCTAGCGGGAGTAGGTATGATGAGCAGTTCTTC
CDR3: CASRSSGSRYDEQFF

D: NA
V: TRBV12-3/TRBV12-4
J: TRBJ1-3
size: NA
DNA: TGTGCCAGCAGTTTAGGGACTCCATCGGCTGGAAACACCATATATTTT
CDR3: CASSLGTPSAGNTIYF

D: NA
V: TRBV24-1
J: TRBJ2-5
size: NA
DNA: TGTGCCACCAGTGACCCGGGGGTTGAGGTTCAAGAGACCCAGTACTTC
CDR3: CATSDPGVEVQETQYF